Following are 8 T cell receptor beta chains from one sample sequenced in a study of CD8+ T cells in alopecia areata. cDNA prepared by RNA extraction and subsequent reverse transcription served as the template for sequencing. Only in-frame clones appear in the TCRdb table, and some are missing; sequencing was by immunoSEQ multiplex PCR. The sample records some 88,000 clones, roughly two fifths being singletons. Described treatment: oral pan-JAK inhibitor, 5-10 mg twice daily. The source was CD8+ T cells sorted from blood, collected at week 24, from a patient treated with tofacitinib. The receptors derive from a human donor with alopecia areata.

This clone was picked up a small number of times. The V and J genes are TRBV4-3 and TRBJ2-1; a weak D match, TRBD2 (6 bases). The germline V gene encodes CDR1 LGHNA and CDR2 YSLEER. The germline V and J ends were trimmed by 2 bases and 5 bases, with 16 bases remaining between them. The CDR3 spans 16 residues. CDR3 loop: CASSQTGSASNNEQFF. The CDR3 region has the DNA TGCGCCAGCAGCCAAACCGGGAGTGCCTCGAACAATGAGCAGTTCTTC.

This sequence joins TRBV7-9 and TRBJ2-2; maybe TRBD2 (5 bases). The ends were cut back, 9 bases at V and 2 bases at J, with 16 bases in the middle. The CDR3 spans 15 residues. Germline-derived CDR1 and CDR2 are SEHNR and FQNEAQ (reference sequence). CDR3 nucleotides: TGTGCCAGTGCCGGAGAGCGGATAAACACCGGGGAGCTGTTTTTT. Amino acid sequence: CASAGERINTGELFF.

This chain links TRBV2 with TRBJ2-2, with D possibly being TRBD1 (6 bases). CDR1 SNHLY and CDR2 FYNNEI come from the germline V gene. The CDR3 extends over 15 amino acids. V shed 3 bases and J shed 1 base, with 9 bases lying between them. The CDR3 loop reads CASSEVRGNTGELFF. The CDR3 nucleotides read TGTGCCAGCAGTGAGGTCAGGGGGAACACCGGGGAGCTGTTTTTT.

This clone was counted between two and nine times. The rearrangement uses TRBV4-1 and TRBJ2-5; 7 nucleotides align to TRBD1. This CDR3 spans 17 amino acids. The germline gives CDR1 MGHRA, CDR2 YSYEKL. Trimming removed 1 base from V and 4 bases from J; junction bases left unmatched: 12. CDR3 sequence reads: CASSQGTTGKMRETQYF. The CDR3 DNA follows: TGCGCCAGCAGCCAAGGGACGACAGGGAAGATGAGAGAGACCCAGTACTTC.

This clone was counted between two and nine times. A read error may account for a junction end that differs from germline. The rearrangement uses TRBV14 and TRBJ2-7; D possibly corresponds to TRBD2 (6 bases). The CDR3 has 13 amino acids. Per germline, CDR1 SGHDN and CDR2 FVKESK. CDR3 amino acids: CASSQGGPGLLHF. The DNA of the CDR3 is TGTGCCAGCAGCCAAGGTGGACCGGGACTCCTCCACTTC.

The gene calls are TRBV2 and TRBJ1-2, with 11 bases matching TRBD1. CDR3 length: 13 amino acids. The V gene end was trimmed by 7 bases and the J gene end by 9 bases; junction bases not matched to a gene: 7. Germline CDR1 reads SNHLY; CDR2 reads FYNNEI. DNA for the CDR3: TGTGCCAGCACGGACAGGGGGCGGGGGAGCTACACCTTC. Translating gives CASTDRGRGSYTF.

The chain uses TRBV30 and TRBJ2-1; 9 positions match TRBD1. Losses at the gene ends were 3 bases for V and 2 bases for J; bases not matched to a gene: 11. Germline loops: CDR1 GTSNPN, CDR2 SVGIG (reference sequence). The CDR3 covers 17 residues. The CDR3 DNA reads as TGTGCCTGGAGCGCCCCATTGTGGGACAGGGCCTACAATGAGCAGTTCTTC. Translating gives CAWSAPLWDRAYNEQFF.

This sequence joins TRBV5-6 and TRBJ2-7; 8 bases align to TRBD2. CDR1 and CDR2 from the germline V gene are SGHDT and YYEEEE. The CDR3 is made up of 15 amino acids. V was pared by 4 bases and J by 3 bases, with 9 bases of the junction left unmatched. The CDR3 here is CASSIVSAGVYEQYF. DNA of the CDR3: TGTGCCAGCAGCATAGTCTCAGCGGGAGTCTACGAGCAGTACTTC. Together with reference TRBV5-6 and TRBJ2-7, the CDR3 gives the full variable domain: DAGVTQSPTHLIKTRGQQVTLRCSPKSGHDTVSWYQQALGQGPQFIFQYYEEEERQRGNFPDRFSGHQFPNYSSELNVNALLLGDSALYLCASSIVSAGVYEQYFGPGTRLTVT.